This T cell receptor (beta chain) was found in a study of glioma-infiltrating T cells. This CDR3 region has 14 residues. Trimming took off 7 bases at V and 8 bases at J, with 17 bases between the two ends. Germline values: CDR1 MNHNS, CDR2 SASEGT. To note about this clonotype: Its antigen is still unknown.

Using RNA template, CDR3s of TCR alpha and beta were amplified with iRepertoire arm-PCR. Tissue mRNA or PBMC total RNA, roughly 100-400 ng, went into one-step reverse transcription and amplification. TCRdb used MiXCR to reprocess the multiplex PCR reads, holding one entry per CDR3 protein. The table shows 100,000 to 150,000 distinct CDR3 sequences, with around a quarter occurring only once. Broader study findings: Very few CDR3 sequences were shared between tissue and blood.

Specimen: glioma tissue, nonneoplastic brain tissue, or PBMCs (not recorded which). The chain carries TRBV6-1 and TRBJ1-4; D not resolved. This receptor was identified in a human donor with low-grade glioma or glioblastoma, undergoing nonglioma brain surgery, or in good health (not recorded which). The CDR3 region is CASKLPGGDEKLFF. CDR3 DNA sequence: TGTGCCAGCAAACTCCCAGGAGGCGACGAAAAACTGTTTTTT.